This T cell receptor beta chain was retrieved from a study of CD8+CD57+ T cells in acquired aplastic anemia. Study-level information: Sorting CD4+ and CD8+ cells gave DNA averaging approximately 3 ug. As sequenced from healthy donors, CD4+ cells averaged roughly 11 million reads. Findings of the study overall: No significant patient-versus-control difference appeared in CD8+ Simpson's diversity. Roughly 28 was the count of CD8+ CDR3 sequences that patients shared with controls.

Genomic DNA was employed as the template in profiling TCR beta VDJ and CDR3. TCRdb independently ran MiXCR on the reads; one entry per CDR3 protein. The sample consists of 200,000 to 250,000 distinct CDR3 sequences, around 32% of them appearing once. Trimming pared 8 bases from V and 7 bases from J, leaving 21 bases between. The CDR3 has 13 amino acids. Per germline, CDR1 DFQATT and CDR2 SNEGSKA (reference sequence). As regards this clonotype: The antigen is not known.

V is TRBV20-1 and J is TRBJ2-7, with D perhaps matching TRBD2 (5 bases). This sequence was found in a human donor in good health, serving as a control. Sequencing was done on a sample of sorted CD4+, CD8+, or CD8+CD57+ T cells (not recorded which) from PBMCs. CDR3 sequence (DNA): TGCAGTTCGCAAGGTGCGATCGAGGGTGAGCAGTACTTC. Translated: CSSQGAIEGEQYF.